This entry describes one T cell receptor beta chain. This specimen belongs to a study of blood T cell repertoires in COVID-19. Assay used: immunoSEQ multiplex PCR; TCRdb lists only in-frame clones, some missing. Counted here are about 200,000 clones, around four fifths occurring once; the ten biggest clones make up around 0.93%. J was trimmed by 4 bases and V by 1 base; bases with no gene match: 2. Germline CDR1 is LGHDT and CDR2 is YNNKEL (reference sequence). The CDR3 covers 14 residues. The TCR sequence derives from a man aged 55 to 70 with COVID-19, enrolled during active disease. This chain joins TRBV3-1 (or the pseudogene TRBV3-2) and TRBJ1-1, with 8 bases that match TRBD1. The sequenced sample consisted of peripheral blood. The CDR3 nucleotides are TGTGCCAGCAGCCAAGCGGACAGGGCCACTGAAGCTTTCTTT. Protein: CASSQADRATEAFF.